These 7 T cell receptor beta chains originate from one sample sequenced in a study of blood T cell repertoires in COVID-19. Assay: immunoSEQ multiplex PCR; the TCRdb copy retains only in-frame clones and omits some. The sample has approximately 390,000 clones; around 90% are singletons. Sequenced material: peripheral blood. These TCRs come from a man between 18 and 35 years old with active or convalescent COVID-19.

This clone was seen only a few times. The chain uses TRBV5-1 and TRBJ1-2; 9 nucleotides match TRBD1. Germline V gene lookup returns CDR1 SGHRS and CDR2 YFSETQ. With 5 bases clipped from V and 0 bases from J, the junction kept 20 bases outside the gene matches. The CDR3 extends over 20 amino acids. The CDR3 coding sequence is TGCGCCAGCAGTTTTACGCCTCCCGTGGGGACAGGGTTTGCTAACTATGGCTACACCTTC. Protein: CASSFTPPVGTGFANYGYTF.

With regard to this clone: A read error may produce the germline difference seen at one junction end. The CDR3 region is CASSFRPTNEKLFF. CDR3 coding DNA: TGCGCCAGTAGCTTCCGTCCGACAAATGAAAAACTGTTTTTT. The V call is TRBV5-1, the J call TRBJ1-4; D is ambiguous. There are 14 residues in the CDR3. Germline CDR1 and CDR2: SGHRS and YFSETQ.

About this clone: Other DNA sequences within the sample encode an identical CDR3. The rearrangement links TRBV19 to TRBJ1-1; TRBD1 is a possible D gene (5 bases). CDR3 length: 15 residues. V was cut by 2 bases and J by 4 bases, with 14 bases left in between. Germline V gene sequence: CDR1 LNHDA, CDR2 SQIVND (reference sequence). CDR3 nucleotides: TGTGCCAGTAGTATAAGTACAGGCTCGCCCACTGAAGCTTTCTTT. Encoded protein: CASSISTGSPTEAFF.

The rearrangement joins TRBV7-7 to TRBJ2-7; 8 bases are a match to TRBD2. From germline, CDR1 is SSHAT and CDR2 FNYEAQ (reference sequence). The ends lost 0 bases at V and 1 base at J; junction bases unmatched: 8. This CDR3 is built from 17 residues. CDR3 in amino acids: CASSLAFGRGGSYEQYF. The CDR3 DNA reads TGTGCCAGCAGCTTAGCGTTCGGACGGGGGGGGTCCTACGAGCAGTACTTC.

This rearrangement joins TRBV24-1 to TRBJ2-2, with 9 positions matching TRBD1. The CDR3 extends over 16 amino acids. V gave up 6 bases and J gave up 5 bases; unmatched junction bases: 9. Germline V gives CDR1 KGHDR, CDR2 SFDVKD. The CDR3 region is CATSRTGGYVTGELFF. CDR3 coding DNA: TGTGCCACCAGTAGAACAGGGGGCTATGTAACCGGGGAGCTGTTTTTT.

The chain carries TRBV10-2 and TRBJ2-5, with D possibly matching TRBD1 (5 bases). The CDR3 length is 14 residues. In germline, CDR1 is WSHSY, CDR2 SAAADI. Between the trimmed V and J ends, which lost 6 bases and 5 bases, there was a span of 16 bases. CDR3 sequence reads: CASRLTQGLETQYF. CDR3 bases: TGCGCCAGCAGACTCACGCAGGGTCTGGAGACCCAGTACTTC.

The chain couples TRBV7-9 to TRBJ2-7; no clear D. Germline V gene lookup returns CDR1 SEHNR and CDR2 FQNEAQ (reference sequence). This CDR3 spans 14 amino acids. Trimming removed 5 bases from V and 0 bases from J, with 11 bases in between. CDR3 in amino acids: CASSLQRGSYEQYF. DNA of the CDR3: TGTGCCAGCAGCCTTCAGAGAGGCTCCTACGAGCAGTACTTC.